This TCR beta chain emerged from a study of T cell changes during pregnancy in multiple sclerosis. This CDR3 is built from 15 residues. Germline V lookup: CDR1 SGHTA, CDR2 FQGTGA. V lost 5 bases, J lost 3 bases, and 7 bases stayed unmatched. TCRdb's copy holds only in-frame clones and misses some; the assay was immunoSEQ multiplex PCR. The sample has 70,000 to 95,000 clones; 80% to 95% are singletons. The TCR originated in a female donor with multiple sclerosis, enrolled in a pregnancy study. This chain joins TRBV7-3 and TRBJ1-3, with TRBD1 identical over 7 bases. Sequencing used CD4+ T cells from peripheral blood mononuclear cells, obtained in the second trimester of pregnancy. CDR3 sequence (DNA): TGTGCCAGCAGCGCCGGGACAGATCATGGAAACACCATATATTTT. Residues: CASSAGTDHGNTIYF.